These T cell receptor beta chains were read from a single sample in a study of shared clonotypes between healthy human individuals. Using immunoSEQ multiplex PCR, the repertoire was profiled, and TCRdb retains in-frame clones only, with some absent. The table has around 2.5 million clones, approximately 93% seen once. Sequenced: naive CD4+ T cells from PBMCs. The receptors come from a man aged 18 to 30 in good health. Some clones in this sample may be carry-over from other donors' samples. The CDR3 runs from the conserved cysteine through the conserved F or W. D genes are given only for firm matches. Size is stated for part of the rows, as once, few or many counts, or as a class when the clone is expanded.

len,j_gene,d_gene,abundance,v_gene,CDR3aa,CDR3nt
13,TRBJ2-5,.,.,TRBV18,CASSPSGQETQYF,TGTGCCAGCTCACCGAGCGGTCAAGAGACCCAGTACTTC
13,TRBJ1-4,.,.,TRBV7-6,CASSLTLPGELFF,TGTGCCAGCAGCTTAACCCTACCGGGGGAACTGTTTTTT
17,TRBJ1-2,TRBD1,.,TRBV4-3,CASSQDIGTGGNGGYTF,TGCGCCAGCAGCCAAGATATAGGTACAGGGGGAAATGGTGGCTACACCTTC
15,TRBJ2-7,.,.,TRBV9,CASRGAGKSSYEQYF,TGTGCCAGCCGAGGGGCAGGGAAATCCTCCTACGAGCAGTACTTC
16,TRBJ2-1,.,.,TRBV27,CASSLGAWTVYNEQFF,TGTGCCAGCAGTTTAGGAGCTTGGACAGTGTACAATGAGCAGTTCTTC
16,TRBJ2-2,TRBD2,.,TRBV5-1,CASTDVAGGLSGELFF,TGCGCCAGCACCGACGTGGCGGGAGGGCTTTCCGGGGAGCTGTTTTTT
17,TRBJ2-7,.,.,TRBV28,CASSSGSLSASSYEQYF,TGTGCCAGCAGTTCCGGATCTCTGTCAGCTAGCTCCTACGAGCAGTACTTC
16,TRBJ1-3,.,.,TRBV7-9,CASSRLGGISGNTIYF,TGTGCCAGCAGCCGTCTAGGGGGGATCTCTGGAAACACCATATATTTT
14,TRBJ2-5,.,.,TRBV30,CAWSTGMSTETQYF,TGTGCCTGGAGCACAGGGATGAGCACGGAGACCCAGTACTTC
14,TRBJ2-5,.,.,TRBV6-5,CASSYLRLQETQYF,TGTGCCAGCAGTTACTTACGTCTCCAAGAGACCCAGTACTTC
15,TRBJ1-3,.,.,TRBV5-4,CASSLVSGAGNTIYF,TGTGCCAGCAGCTTGGTTTCAGGGGCTGGAAACACCATATATTTT
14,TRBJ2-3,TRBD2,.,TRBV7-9,CASSYGTMSDTQYF,TGTGCCAGCAGCTACGGGACTATGTCCGATACGCAGTATTTT
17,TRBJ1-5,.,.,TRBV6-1,CASSEGGGVGNGQPQHF,TGTGCCAGCAGTGAAGGCGGGGGGGTCGGGAACGGTCAGCCCCAGCATTTT
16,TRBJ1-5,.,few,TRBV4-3,CASSQDPGNSNQPQHF,TGCGCCAGCAGCCAAGATCCAGGGAACAGCAATCAGCCCCAGCATTTT
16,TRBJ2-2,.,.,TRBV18,CASSPVRVLNTGELFF,TGTGCCAGCTCACCGGTACGGGTACTGAACACCGGGGAGCTGTTTTTT
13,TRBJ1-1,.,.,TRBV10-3,CAISGQGNTEAFF,TGTGCCATCAGTGGCCAGGGGAACACTGAAGCTTTCTTT
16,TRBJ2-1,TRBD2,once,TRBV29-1,CSGGLAGGSSYNEQFF,TGCAGCGGAGGACTAGCGGGGGGTAGCTCCTACAATGAGCAGTTCTTC
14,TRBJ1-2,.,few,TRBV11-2,CASSSSVWNYGYTF,TGTGCCAGCAGCTCCTCAGTATGGAACTATGGCTACACCTTC
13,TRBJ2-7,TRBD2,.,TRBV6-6,CASNRAGAYEQYF,TGTGCCAGCAATCGGGCGGGGGCCTACGAGCAGTACTTC
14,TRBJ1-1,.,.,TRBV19,CASSSRRGISEAFF,TGTGCCAGTAGTTCCCGCAGGGGAATCTCTGAAGCTTTCTTT
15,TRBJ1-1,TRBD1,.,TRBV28,CASSSSGRGATEAFF,TGTGCCAGCAGTTCATCCGGCAGGGGGGCCACTGAAGCTTTCTTT
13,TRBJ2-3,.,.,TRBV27,CASSLSRTDTQYF,TGTGCCAGCAGTTTATCCCGCACAGATACGCAGTATTTT
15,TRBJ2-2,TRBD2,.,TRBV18,CASSPGLAGTGELFF,TGTGCCAGCTCACCTGGACTAGCGGGCACCGGGGAGCTGTTTTTT
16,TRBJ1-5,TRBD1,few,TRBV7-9,CASSYRTGGHDQPQHF,TGTGCCAGCAGTTACAGGACAGGGGGCCACGATCAGCCCCAGCATTTT
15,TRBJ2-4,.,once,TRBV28,CASSFRGRAKNIQYF,TGTGCCAGCAGTTTCAGGGGAAGAGCCAAAAACATTCAGTACTTC
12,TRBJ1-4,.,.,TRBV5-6,CASSSSPGKLFF,TGTGCCAGCAGCTCTTCCCCCGGAAAACTGTTTTTT
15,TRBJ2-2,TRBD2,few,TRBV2,CASSDGTSSAGELFF,TGTGCCAGCAGTGATGGGACTAGCTCGGCCGGGGAGCTGTTTTTT
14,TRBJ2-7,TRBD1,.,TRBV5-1,CASSYRDRAYEQYF,TGCGCCAGCAGCTACCGGGACAGGGCGTACGAGCAGTACTTC
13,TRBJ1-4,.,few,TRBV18,CASSPATNEKLFF,TGTGCCAGCTCACCGGCAACTAATGAAAAACTGTTTTTT
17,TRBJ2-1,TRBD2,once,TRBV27,CASNPTPLAGWLNEQFF,TGTGCCAGCAATCCCACACCCTTAGCGGGATGGTTAAATGAGCAGTTCTTC
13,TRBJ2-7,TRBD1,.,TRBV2,CASSRDRVYEQYF,TGTGCCAGCAGTCGGGACAGGGTATACGAGCAGTACTTC
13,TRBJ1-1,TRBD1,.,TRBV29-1,CSAGDRVNTEAFF,TGCAGCGCCGGGGACAGGGTGAACACTGAAGCTTTCTTT
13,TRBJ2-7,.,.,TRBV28,CASSSPGDTEQYF,TGTGCCAGCAGTTCTCCGGGGGACACCGAGCAGTACTTC
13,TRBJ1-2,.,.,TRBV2,CASTGRGYDGYTF,TGTGCCAGCACGGGCAGGGGATACGATGGCTACACCTTC
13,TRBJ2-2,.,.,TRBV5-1,CASSLGLSGELFF,TGCGCCAGCAGCCTCGGACTCTCCGGGGAGCTGTTTTTT
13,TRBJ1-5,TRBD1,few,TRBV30,CAWGTGGNQPQHF,TGTGCCTGGGGGACAGGGGGCAATCAGCCCCAGCATTTT
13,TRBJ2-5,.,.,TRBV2,CASSREWQETQYF,TGTGCCAGCAGTAGGGAGTGGCAAGAGACCCAGTACTTC
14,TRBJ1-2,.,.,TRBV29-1,CSVDDRLLYYGYTF,TGCAGCGTTGATGATAGGCTGTTGTACTATGGCTACACCTTC
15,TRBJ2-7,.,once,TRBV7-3,CASSLSGGAHYEQYF,TGTGCCAGCAGCTTAAGTGGGGGGGCCCACTACGAGCAGTACTTC
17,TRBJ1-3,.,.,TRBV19,CASSIAGRGSSGNTIYF,TGTGCCAGTAGTATAGCCGGACGGGGGAGCTCTGGAAACACCATATATTTT
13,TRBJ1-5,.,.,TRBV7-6,CASSQGFGQPQHF,TGTGCCAGCAGCCAGGGGTTTGGTCAGCCCCAGCATTTT
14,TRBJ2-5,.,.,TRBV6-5,CASSPRQVQETQYF,TGTGCCAGCAGTCCCCGACAGGTCCAAGAGACCCAGTACTTC